The source of this TCR beta chain is a study of blood T cell repertoires in COVID-19. Study in general: The cDNA or gDNA used as material had been derived from T cells, B-cell-depleted T cells, or PBMCs.

Sequenced by immunoSEQ multiplex PCR; TCRdb stores in-frame clones only, minus some. The sample has approximately 400,000 clones; about 88% are singletons. The cohort comprised adults aged about 18 to 89 years residing in some 24 US areas. Among Cohort 3 donors, those recovered had two negative PCRs, clearance, or symptom resolution. Per the germline V gene, CDR1 is SGHDN and CDR2 is FVKESK. The ends were cut back, 0 bases at V and 1 base at J, with 13 bases in the middle. The CDR3 spans 18 residues. The chain couples TRBV14 to TRBJ2-6; D not certain. What was sequenced was PBMCs or T cells enriched from blood (not recorded which). The TCR comes from a woman younger than 30 who had recovered from COVID-19. The CDR3 reads CASSQDNSGVSGANVLTF. The DNA for the CDR3 is TGTGCCAGCAGCCAAGATAATTCGGGTGTGTCTGGGGCCAACGTCCTGACTTTC.